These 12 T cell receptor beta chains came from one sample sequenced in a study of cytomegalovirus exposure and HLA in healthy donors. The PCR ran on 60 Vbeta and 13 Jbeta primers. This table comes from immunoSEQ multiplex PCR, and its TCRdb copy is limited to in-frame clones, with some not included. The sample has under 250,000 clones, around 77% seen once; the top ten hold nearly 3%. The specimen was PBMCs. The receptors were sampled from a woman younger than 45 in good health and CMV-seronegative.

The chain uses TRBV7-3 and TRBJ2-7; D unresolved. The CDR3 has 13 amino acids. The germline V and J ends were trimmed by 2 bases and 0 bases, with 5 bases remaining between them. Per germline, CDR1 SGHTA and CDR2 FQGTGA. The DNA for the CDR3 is TGTGCCAGCAGCTTAGGCTTCTCCTACGAGCAGTACTTC. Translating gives CASSLGFSYEQYF.

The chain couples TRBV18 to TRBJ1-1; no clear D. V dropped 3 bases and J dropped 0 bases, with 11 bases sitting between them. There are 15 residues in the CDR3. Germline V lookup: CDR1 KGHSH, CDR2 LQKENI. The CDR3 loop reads CASSPFLGVNTEAFF. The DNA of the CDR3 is TGTGCCAGCTCACCTTTCCTGGGAGTGAACACTGAAGCTTTCTTT.

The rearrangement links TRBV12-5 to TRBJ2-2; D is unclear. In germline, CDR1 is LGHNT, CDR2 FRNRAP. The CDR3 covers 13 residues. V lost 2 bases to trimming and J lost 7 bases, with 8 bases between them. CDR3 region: CASGLLLYGELFF. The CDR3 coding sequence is TGTGCTAGTGGTTTGTTGTTGTACGGGGAGCTGTTTTTT. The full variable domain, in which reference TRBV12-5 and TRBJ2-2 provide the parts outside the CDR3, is DARVTQTPRHKVTEMGQEVTMRCQPILGHNTVFWYRQTMMQGLELLAYFRNRAPLDDSGMPKDRFSAEMPDATLATLKIQPSEPRDSAVYFCASGLLLYGELFFGEGSRLTVL.

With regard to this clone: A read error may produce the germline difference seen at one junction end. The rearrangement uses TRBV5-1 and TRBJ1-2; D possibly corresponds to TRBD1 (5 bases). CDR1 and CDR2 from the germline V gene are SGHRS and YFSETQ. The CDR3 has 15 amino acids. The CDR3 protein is CASSPVAGPGDGYPF. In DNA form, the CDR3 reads TGCGCCAGCAGCCCTGTAGCGGGGCCCGGGGATGGCTACCCCTTC. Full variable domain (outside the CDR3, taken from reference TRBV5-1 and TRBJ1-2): KAGVTQTPRYLIKTRGQQVTLSCSPISGHRSVSWYQQTPGQGLQFLFEYFSETQRNKGNFPGRFSGRQFSNSRSEMNVSTLELGDSALYLCASSPVAGPGDGYPFGSGTRLTVV.

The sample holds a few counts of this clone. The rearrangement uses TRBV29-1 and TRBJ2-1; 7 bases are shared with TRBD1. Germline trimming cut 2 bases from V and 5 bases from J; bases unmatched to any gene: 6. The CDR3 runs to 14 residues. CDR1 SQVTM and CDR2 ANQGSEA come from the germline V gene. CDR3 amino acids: CSVETGDGDNEQFF. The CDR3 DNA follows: TGCAGCGTTGAAACAGGGGATGGCGACAATGAGCAGTTCTTC.

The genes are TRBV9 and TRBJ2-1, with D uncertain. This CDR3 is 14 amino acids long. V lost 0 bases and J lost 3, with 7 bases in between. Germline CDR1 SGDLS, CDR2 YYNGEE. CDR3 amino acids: CASSVANFYNEQFF. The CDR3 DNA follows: TGTGCCAGCAGCGTAGCTAATTTCTACAATGAGCAGTTCTTC.

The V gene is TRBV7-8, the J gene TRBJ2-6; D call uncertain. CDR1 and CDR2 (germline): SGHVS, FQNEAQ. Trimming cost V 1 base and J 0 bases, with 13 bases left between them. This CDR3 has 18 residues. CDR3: CASSLERLILSGANVLTF. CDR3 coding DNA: TGTGCCAGCAGCTTAGAACGTCTGATACTCTCTGGGGCCAACGTCCTGACTTTC. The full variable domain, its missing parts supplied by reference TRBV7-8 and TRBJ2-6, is GAGVSQSPRYKVAKRGQDVALRCDPISGHVSLFWYQQALGQGPEFLTYFQNEAQLDKSGLPSDRFFAERPEGSVSTLKIQRTQQEDSAVYLCASSLERLILSGANVLTFGAGSRLTVL.

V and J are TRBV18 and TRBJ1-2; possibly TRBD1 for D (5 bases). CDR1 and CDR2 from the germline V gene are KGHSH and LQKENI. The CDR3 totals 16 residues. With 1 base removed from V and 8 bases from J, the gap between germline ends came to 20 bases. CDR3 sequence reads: CASSPRSQARSRGYTF. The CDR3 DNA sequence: TGTGCCAGCTCACCACGCTCACAGGCCCGCTCGCGGGGCTACACCTTC. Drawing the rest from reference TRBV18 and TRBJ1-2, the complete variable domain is NAGVMQNPRHLVRRRGQEARLRCSPMKGHSHVYWYRQLPEEGLKFMVYLQKENIIDESGMPKERFSAEFPKEGPSILRIQQVVRGDSAAYFCASSPRSQARSRGYTFGSGTRLTVV.

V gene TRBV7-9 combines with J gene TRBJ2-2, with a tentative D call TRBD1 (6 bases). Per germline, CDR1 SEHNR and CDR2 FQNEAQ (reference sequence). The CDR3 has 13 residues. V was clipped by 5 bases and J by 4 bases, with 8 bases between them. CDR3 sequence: CASSRQVTGELFF. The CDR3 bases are TGTGCCAGCAGCCGACAGGTCACCGGGGAGCTGTTTTTT.

The chain's CDR3 is CASSIWAEGIDAEAFF. CDR3 DNA sequence: TGTGCCAGTAGTATATGGGCGGAGGGTATAGACGCTGAAGCTTTCTTT. This chain joins TRBV19 and TRBJ1-1; no clear D. Germline CDR1 is LNHDA and CDR2 is SQIVND (reference sequence). CDR3 size: 16 residues. With 2 bases removed from V and 6 bases from J, the gap between germline ends came to 19 bases.

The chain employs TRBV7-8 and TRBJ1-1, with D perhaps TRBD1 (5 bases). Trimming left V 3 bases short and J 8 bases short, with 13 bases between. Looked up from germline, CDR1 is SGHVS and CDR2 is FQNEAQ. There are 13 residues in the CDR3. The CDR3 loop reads CASSFGRDVEAFF. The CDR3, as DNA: TGTGCCAGCAGCTTCGGGAGGGACGTAGAAGCTTTCTTT. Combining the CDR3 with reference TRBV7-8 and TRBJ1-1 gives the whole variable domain GAGVSQSPRYKVAKRGQDVALRCDPISGHVSLFWYQQALGQGPEFLTYFQNEAQLDKSGLPSDRFFAERPEGSVSTLKIQRTQQEDSAVYLCASSFGRDVEAFFGQGTRLTVV.

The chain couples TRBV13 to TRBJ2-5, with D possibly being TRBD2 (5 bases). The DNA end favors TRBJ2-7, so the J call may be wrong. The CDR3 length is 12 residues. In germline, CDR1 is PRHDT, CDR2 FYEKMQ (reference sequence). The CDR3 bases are TGTGCCAGCAGCCCGGGGATGCACGAGCAGTACTTC. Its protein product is CASSPGMHEQYF.